One TCR beta chain is described in this entry. As yet, its antigen is unknown. The sample originates from a study of T cell clones after liver transplantation. Across the whole study: A pre-transplant mixed lymphocyte reaction with TCRbeta sequencing defined graft-donor-reactive clones followed in post-transplant blood. Notes on the study in general: Circulating graft-donor-reactive CD4 TCRbeta sequences fell significantly post-transplant in 5 of 8 subjects.

Produced via immunoSEQ multiplex PCR; TCRdb's table is partial and in-frame only. This table has 51,000 or so clones, 86% appearing once. V was shortened by 0 bases and J by 8 bases, with 8 bases between the two germline ends. Germline lookup yields CDR1 SGHAT and CDR2 FQNNGV. The CDR3 is 13 residues long. The receptor was derived from a human patient who received a liver transplant. Some T cells here may be from the graft donor. The specimen was CD8+ T cells from blood, collected 12 months after liver transplant. This sequence joins TRBV11-2 and TRBJ2-1; D unclear. For the CDR3, the DNA is TGTGCCAGCAGCTTAGAGCGTAGCCATGAGCAGTTCTTC. Translation: CASSLERSHEQFF.